A selection of T cell receptor beta chains follows, all from one sample in a study of cytomegalovirus exposure and HLA in healthy donors. TCRdb keeps only in-frame clones here, not all; method: immunoSEQ multiplex PCR. The sample yields under 150,000 clones, around 87% seen once. Sequenced sample: PBMCs. The receptors were gathered from a man aged 18 to 30 in good health and CMV-seropositive. CDR3s include the opening cysteine and the closing phenylalanine or tryptophan. Fields, in order: V gene, CDR3 protein.

V gene: TRBV2
CDR3 protein: CASSPEANSPLHF

V gene: TRBV7-3
CDR3 protein: CASSPPTSGGRGTGELFF

V gene: TRBV25-1
CDR3 protein: CASSEERAGFEQYF

V gene: TRBV2
CDR3 protein: CASSGGDRAQETQYF

V gene: TRBV28
CDR3 protein: CASSLVSRDDPYF

V gene: TRBV5-6
CDR3 protein: CASSLVAGRFREGYTF

V gene: TRBV6-1
CDR3 protein: CASTPEGGRPSPLHF

V gene: TRBV7-9
CDR3 protein: CASSLGLGEDNYEQYF

V gene: TRBV7-2
CDR3 protein: CASSVEYREDYGYTF

V gene: TRBV5-1
CDR3 protein: CASSLAGALSYEQYF

V gene: TRBV11-3
CDR3 protein: CASSFKGERGIQYF

V gene: TRBV30
CDR3 protein: CAWSPTENYGYTF

V gene: TRBV19
CDR3 protein: CASSWTEDSNQPQHF

V gene: TRBV18
CDR3 protein: CASSPSPGGPNTEAFF

V gene: TRBV28
CDR3 protein: CASSLRGRGGYTF

V gene: TRBV13
CDR3 protein: CASSFFSQAGGIYNEQFF

V gene: TRBV10-1
CDR3 protein: CASSPGLEADTQYF

V gene: TRBV6-5
CDR3 protein: CASSYGGTGANVLTF

V gene: TRBV6-1
CDR3 protein: CANDPGGAPNTQYF

V gene: TRBV5-4
CDR3 protein: CASSLSGAGGKLDTQYF

V gene: TRBV7-9
CDR3 protein: CASTPGGGRYGELFF

V gene: TRBV6-5
CDR3 protein: CASKFDRVTGELFF

V gene: TRBV6-1
CDR3 protein: CASSDGAPSQPQHF

V gene: TRBV14
CDR3 protein: CASSQDQINRRFSYEQYF

V gene: TRBV2
CDR3 protein: CASSEGRSGGLNEQFF

V gene: TRBV30
CDR3 protein: CAWRDFGRGYGYTF

V gene: TRBV5-1
CDR3 protein: CATGYGQGSNYGYTF

V gene: TRBV5-1
CDR3 protein: CASSFGTGKSYEQYF

V gene: TRBV2
CDR3 protein: CASSGTGYEQFF

V gene: TRBV2
CDR3 protein: CASEPYRETDTQYF

V gene: TRBV10-1
CDR3 protein: CASSERPGGNTIYF

V gene: TRBV30
CDR3 protein: CAWRGRGRTGEYGYTF

V gene: TRBV6-6
CDR3 protein: CASSYSLVTEAFF

V gene: TRBV5-4
CDR3 protein: CASSLSGTSSGANVLTF

V gene: TRBV18
CDR3 protein: CASSPSTGVNEKLFF

V gene: TRBV6-5
CDR3 protein: CASSLQGSGANVLTF

V gene: TRBV30
CDR3 protein: CAWSPTGGNQPQHF

V gene: TRBV10-3
CDR3 protein: CAISGGPGSAYNEQFF

V gene: TRBV4-2
CDR3 protein: CASSLNPGQGEAFF

V gene: TRBV18
CDR3 protein: CASSPPSGSSHEQYF

V gene: TRBV11-3
CDR3 protein: CASSLGGTVEAFF

V gene: TRBV19
CDR3 protein: CASSIGTPDYEQYF

V gene: TRBV10-3
CDR3 protein: CAISESGSAVGEQYF

V gene: TRBV6-6
CDR3 protein: CASSHGDRGNEAFF

V gene: TRBV9
CDR3 protein: CASSAGQGLREQFF

V gene: TRBV11-3
CDR3 protein: CASSTGTSGSATGELFF

V gene: TRBV27
CDR3 protein: CASSLSILGGAGTDTQYF

V gene: TRBV9
CDR3 protein: CASSVGGVNYGYTF

V gene: TRBV6-1
CDR3 protein: CASSEVGQGYGYTF

V gene: TRBV2
CDR3 protein: CASSVAVEAFF

V gene: TRBV5-1
CDR3 protein: CASRGVQNTEAFF

V gene: TRBV30
CDR3 protein: CAGDRGDEQYF

V gene: TRBV19
CDR3 protein: CASRVGVNEQFF

V gene: TRBV7-9
CDR3 protein: CASSLVGGSTDTQYF

V gene: TRBV7-6
CDR3 protein: CASSSAGAEADTQYF

V gene: TRBV11-2
CDR3 protein: CASSFPQGYGYTF

V gene: TRBV5-5
CDR3 protein: CASSLWGPGQEYEQYF

V gene: TRBV30
CDR3 protein: CAWRQGSEAFF

V gene: TRBV7-9
CDR3 protein: CASSPVGTGQETQYF

V gene: TRBV30
CDR3 protein: CAWSWGQINEKLFF